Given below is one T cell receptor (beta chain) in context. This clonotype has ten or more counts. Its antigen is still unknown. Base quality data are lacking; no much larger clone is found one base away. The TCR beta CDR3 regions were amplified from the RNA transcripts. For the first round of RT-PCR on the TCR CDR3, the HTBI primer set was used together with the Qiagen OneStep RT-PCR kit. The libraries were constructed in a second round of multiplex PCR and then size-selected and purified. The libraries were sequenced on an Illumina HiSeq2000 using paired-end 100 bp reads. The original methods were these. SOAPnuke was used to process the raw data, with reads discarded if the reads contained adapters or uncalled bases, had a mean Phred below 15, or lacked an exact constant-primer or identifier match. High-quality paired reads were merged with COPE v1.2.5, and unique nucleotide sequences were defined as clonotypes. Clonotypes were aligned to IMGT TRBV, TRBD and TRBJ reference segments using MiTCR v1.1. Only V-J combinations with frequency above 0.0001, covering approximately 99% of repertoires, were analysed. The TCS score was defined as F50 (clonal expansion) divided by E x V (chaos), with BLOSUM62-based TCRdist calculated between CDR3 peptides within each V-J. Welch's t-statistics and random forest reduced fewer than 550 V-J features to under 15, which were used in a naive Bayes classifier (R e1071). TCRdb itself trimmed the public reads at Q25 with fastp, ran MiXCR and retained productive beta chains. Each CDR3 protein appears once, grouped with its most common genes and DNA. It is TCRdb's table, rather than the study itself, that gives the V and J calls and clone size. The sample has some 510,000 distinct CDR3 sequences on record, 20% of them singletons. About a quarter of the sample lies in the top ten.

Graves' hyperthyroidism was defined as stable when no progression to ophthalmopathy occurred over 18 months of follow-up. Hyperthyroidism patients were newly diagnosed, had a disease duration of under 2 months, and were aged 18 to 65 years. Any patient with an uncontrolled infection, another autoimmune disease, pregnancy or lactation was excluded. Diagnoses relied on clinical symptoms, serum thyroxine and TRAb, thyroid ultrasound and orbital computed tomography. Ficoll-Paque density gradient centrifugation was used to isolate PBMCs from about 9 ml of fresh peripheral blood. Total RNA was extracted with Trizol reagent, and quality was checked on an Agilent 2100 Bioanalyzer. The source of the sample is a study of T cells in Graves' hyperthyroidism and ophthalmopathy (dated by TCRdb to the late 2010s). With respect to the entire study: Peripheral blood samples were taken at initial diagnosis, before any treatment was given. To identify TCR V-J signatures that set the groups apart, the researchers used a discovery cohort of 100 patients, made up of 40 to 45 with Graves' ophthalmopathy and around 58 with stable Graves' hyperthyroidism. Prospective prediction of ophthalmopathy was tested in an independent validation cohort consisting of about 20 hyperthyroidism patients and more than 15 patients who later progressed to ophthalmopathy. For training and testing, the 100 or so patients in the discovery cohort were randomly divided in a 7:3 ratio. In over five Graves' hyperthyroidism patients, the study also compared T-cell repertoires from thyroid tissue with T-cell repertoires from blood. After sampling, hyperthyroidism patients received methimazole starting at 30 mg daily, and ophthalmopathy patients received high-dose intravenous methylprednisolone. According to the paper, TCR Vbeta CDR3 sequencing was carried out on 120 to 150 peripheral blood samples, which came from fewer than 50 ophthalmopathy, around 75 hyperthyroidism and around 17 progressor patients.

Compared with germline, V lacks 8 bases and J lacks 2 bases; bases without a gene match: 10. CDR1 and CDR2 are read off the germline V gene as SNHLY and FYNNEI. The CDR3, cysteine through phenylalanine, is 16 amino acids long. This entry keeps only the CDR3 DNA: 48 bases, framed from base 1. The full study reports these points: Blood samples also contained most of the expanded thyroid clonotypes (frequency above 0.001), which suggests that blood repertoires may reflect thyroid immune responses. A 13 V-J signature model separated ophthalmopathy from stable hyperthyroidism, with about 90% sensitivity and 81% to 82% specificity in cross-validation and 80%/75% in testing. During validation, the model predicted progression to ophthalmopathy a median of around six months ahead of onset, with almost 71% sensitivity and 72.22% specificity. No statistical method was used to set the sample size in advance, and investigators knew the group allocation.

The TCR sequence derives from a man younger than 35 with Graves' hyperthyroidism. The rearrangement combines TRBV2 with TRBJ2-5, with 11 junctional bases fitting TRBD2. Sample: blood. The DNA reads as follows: TGTGCCAGCGGGGGATCTAGCGGGGGGTATCAAGAGACCCAGTACTTC. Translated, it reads CASGGSSGGYQETQYF. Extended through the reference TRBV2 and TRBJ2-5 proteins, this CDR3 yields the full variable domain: EPEVTQTPSHQVTQMGQEVILRCVPISNHLYFYWYRQILGQKVEFLVSFYNNEISEKSEIFDDQFSVERPDGSNFTLKIRSTKLEDSAMYFCASGGSSGGYQETQYFGPGTRLLVL.